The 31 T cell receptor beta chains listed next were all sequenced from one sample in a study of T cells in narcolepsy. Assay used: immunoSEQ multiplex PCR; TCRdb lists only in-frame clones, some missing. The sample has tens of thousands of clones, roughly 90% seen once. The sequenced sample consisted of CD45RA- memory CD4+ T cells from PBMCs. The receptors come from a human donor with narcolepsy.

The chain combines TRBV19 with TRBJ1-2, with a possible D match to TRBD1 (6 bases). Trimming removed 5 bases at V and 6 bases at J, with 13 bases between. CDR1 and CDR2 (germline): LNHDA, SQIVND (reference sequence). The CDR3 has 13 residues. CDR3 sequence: CASSLQGKDGYTF. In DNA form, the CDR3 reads TGTGCCAGTAGTCTGCAGGGGAAAGATGGCTACACCTTC.

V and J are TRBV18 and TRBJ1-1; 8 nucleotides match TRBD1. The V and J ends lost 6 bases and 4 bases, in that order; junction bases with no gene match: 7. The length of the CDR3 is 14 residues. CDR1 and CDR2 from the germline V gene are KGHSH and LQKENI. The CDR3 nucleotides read TGTGCCAGCTCTCTCAAACAGGGGGGCACTGAAGCTTTCTTT. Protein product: CASSLKQGGTEAFF.

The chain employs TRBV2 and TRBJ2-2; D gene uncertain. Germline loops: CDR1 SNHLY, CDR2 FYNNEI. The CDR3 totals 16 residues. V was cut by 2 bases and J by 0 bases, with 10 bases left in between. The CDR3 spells CASSEYGAANTGELFF. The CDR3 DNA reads TGTGCCAGCAGTGAATATGGAGCCGCGAACACCGGGGAGCTGTTTTTT.

CDR3 region: CASSLSGMGKNTEAFF. The CDR3 DNA reads as TGCGCCAGCAGCTTGTCGGGAATGGGTAAGAACACTGAAGCTTTCTTT. The chain links TRBV5-1 to TRBJ1-1, with D unresolved. The CDR3 is 16 residues long. V dropped 1 base and J dropped 1 base, with 14 bases sitting between them. Germline V lookup: CDR1 SGHRS, CDR2 YFSETQ.

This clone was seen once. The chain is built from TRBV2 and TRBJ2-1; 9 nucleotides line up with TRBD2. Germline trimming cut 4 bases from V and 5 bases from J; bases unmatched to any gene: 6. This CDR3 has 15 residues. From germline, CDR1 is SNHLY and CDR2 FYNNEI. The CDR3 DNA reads TGTGCCAGCAGTGGGGCGGGAGGGGGGGACAATGAGCAGTTCTTC. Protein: CASSGAGGGDNEQFF.

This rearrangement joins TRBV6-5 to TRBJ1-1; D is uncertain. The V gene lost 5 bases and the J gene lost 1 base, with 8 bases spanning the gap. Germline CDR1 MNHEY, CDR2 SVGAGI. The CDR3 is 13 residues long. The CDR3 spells CASSERRNTEAFF. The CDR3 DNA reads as TGTGCCAGCAGTGAGAGAAGGAACACTGAAGCTTTCTTT.

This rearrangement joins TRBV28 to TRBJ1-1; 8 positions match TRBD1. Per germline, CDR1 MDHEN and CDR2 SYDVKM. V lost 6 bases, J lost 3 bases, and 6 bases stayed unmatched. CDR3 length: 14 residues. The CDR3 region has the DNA TGTGCCAGCAGAAAGGACAGGGCGGACACTGAAGCTTTCTTT. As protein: CASRKDRADTEAFF. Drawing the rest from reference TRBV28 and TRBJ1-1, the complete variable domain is DVKVTQSSRYLVKRTGEKVFLECVQDMDHENMFWYRQDPGLGLRLIYFSYDVKMKEKGDIPEGYSVSREKKERFSLILESASTNQTSMYLCASRKDRADTEAFFGQGTRLTVV.

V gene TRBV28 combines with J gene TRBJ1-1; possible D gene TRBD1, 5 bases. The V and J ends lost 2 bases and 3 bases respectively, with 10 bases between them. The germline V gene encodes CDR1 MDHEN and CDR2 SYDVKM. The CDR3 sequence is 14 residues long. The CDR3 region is CASSLPDKYTEAFF. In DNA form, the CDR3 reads TGTGCCAGCAGTTTACCGGACAAGTACACTGAAGCTTTCTTT.

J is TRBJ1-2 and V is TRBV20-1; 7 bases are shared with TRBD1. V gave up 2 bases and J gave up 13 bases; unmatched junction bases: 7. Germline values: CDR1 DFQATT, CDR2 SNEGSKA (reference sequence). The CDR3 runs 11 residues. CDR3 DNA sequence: TGCAGTGCTAGATACGGTCAGGGGGGCACCTTC. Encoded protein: CSARYGQGGTF.

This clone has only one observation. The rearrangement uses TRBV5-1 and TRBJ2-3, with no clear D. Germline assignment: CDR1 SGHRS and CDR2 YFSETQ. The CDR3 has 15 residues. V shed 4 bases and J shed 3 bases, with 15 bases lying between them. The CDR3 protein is CASSVAGPTTDTQYF. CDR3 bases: TGCGCCAGCAGCGTGGCTGGGCCTACAACAGATACGCAGTATTTT.

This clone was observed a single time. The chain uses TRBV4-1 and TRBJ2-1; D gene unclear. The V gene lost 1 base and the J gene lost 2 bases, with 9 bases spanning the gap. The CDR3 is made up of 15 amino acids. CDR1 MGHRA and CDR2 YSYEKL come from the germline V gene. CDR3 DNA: TGCGCCAGCAGCCAAGTCATAGGGCCCTACAATGAGCAGTTCTTC. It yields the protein CASSQVIGPYNEQFF.

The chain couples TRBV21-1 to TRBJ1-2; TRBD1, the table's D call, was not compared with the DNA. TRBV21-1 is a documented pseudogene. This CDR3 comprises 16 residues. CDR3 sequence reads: CATQTDRGNPLPGYTF. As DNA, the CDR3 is TGTGCCACCCAAACAGACAGGGGGAACCCCCTACCCGGCTACACCTTC.

CDR3 amino acids: CASLQGQGQAFIDGYTF. CDR3 nucleotide sequence: TGTGCCAGCCTCCAAGGACAGGGGCAAGCCTTCATCGATGGCTACACCTTC. V is TRBV18 and J is TRBJ1-2, with 9 positions matching TRBD1. V trimming: 8 bases; J trimming: 6 bases; junction bases outside the gene matches: 19. The CDR3 runs to 17 residues. Germline V gene lookup returns CDR1 KGHSH and CDR2 LQKENI.

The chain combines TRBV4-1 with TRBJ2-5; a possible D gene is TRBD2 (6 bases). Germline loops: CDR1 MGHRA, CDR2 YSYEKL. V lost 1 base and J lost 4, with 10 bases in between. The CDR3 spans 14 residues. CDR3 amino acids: CASSQAQGGETQYF. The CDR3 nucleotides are TGCGCCAGCAGCCAAGCTCAGGGAGGAGAGACCCAGTACTTC.

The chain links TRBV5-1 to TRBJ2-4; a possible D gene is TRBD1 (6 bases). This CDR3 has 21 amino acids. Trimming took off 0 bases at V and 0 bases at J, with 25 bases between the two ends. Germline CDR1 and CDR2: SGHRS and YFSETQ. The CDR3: CASSLGSWDKQSRVAKNIQYF. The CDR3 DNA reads TGCGCCAGCAGCTTGGGGTCGTGGGACAAACAAAGCAGAGTAGCCAAAAACATTCAGTACTTC.

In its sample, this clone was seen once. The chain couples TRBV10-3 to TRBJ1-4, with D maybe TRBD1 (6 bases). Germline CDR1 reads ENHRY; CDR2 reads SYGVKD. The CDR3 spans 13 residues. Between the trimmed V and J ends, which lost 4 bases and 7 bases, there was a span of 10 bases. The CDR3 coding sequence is TGTGCCATCAGTGGTCAGGGGCCTGAAAAACTGTTTTTT. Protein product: CAISGQGPEKLFF.

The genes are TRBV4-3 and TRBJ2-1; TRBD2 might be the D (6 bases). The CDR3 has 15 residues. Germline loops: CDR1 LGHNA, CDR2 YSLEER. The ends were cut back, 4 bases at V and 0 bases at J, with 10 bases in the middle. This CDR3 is CASSPAGSSYNEQFF. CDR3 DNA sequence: TGCGCCAGCAGCCCGGCGGGGAGCTCCTACAATGAGCAGTTCTTC.

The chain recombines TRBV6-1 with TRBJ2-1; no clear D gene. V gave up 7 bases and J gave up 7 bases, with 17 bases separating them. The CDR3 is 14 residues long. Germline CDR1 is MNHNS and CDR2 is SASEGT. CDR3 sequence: CASNGPQRPNEQFF. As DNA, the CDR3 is TGTGCCAGCAACGGACCCCAACGCCCTAATGAGCAGTTCTTC.

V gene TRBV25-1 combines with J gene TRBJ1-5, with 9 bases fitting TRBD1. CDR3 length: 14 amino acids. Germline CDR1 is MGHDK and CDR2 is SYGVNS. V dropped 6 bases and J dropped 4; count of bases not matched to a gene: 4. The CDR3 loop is CASRATGGNQPQHF. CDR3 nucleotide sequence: TGTGCCAGCAGGGCGACAGGGGGAAATCAGCCCCAGCATTTT.

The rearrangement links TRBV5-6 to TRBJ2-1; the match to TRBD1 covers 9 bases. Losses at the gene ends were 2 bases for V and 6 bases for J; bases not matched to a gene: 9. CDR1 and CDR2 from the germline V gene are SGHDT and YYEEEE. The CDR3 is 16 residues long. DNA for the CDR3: TGTGCCAGCAGCTTATATAGACAGGGGGTGGGCAATGAGCAGTTCTTC. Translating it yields CASSLYRQGVGNEQFF. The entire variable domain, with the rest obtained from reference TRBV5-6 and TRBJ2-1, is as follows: DAGVTQSPTHLIKTRGQQVTLRCSPKSGHDTVSWYQQALGQGPQFIFQYYEEEERQRGNFPDRFSGHQFPNYSSELNVNALLLGDSALYLCASSLYRQGVGNEQFFGPGTRLTVL.

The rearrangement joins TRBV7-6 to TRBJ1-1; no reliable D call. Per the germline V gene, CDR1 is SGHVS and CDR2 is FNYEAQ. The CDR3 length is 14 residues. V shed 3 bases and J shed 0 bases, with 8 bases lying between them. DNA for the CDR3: TGTGCCAGCAGCTTGAGTAACATGAACACTGAAGCTTTCTTT. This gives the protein CASSLSNMNTEAFF.

The CDR3 bases are TGCGCCAGCAGCGTCGGACAGGGAGGTGGCTACACCTTC. This gives the protein CASSVGQGGGYTF. This rearrangement joins TRBV5-1 to TRBJ1-2; 8 bases align to TRBD1. Germline V lookup: CDR1 SGHRS, CDR2 YFSETQ. This CDR3 is built from 13 residues. V trimming: 4 bases; J trimming: 7 bases; junction bases outside the gene matches: 6.

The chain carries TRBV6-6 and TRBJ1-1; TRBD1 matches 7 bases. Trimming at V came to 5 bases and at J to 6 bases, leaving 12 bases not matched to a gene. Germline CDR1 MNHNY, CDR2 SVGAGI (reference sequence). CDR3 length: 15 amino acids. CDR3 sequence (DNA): TGTGCCAGCAGTCAAACAACTACAGGGACAGCTGAAGCTTTCTTT. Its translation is CASSQTTTGTAEAFF.

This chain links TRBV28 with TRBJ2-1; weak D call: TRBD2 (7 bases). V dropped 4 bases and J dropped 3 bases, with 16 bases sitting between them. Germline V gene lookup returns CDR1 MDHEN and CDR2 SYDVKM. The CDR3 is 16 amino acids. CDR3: CASSSLGGRGYNEQFF. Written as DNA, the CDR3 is TGTGCCAGCAGTTCCTTAGGGGGGAGGGGCTACAATGAGCAGTTCTTC. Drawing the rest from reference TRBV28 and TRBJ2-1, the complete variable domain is DVKVTQSSRYLVKRTGEKVFLECVQDMDHENMFWYRQDPGLGLRLIYFSYDVKMKEKGDIPEGYSVSREKKERFSLILESASTNQTSMYLCASSSLGGRGYNEQFFGPGTRLTVL.

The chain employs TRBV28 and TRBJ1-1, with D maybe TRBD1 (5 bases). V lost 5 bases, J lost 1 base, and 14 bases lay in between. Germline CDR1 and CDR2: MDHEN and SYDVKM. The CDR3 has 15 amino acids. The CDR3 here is CASSPPLTGNTEAFF. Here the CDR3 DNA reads TGTGCCAGCAGTCCCCCTCTCACAGGGAACACTGAAGCTTTCTTT.

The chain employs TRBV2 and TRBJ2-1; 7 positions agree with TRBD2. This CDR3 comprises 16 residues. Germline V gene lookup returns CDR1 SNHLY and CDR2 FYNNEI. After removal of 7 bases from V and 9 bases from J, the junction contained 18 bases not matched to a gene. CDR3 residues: CASKSQGGSLEREQFF. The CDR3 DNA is TGTGCCAGCAAAAGCCAGGGCGGGAGTCTTGAGCGTGAGCAGTTCTTC.

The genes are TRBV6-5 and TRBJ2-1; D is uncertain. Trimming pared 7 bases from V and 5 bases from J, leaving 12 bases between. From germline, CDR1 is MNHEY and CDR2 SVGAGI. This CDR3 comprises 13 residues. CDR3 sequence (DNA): TGTGCCAGCACCCCGCGGAGCAACAATGAGCAGTTCTTC. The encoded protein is CASTPRSNNEQFF.

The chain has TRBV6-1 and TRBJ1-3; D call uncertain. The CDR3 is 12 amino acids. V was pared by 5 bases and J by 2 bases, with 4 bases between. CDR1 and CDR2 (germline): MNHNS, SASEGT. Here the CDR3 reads CASSTTGNTIYF. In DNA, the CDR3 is TGTGCCAGCAGTACAACTGGAAACACCATATATTTT.

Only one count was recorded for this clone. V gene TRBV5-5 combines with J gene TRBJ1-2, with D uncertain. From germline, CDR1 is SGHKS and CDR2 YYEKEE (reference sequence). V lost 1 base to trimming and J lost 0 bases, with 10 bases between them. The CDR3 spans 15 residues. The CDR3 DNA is TGTGCCAGCAGCTTGATAAGGAGCACTAACTATGGCTACACCTTC. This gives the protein CASSLIRSTNYGYTF.

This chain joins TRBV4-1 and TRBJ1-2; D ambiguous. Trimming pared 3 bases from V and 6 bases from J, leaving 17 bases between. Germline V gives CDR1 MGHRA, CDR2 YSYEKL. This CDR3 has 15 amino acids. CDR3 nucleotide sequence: TGCGCCAGCAGCCAGCCCCTTCCTAGGATCCATGGCTACACCTTC. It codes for CASSQPLPRIHGYTF.

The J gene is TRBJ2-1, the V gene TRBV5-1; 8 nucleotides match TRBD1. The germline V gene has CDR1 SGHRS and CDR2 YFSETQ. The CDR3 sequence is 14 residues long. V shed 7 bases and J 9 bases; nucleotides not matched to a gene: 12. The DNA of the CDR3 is TGCGCCAGCTCCTTGTCGGGACAGGAAGGTGAGCAGTTCTTC. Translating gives CASSLSGQEGEQFF.